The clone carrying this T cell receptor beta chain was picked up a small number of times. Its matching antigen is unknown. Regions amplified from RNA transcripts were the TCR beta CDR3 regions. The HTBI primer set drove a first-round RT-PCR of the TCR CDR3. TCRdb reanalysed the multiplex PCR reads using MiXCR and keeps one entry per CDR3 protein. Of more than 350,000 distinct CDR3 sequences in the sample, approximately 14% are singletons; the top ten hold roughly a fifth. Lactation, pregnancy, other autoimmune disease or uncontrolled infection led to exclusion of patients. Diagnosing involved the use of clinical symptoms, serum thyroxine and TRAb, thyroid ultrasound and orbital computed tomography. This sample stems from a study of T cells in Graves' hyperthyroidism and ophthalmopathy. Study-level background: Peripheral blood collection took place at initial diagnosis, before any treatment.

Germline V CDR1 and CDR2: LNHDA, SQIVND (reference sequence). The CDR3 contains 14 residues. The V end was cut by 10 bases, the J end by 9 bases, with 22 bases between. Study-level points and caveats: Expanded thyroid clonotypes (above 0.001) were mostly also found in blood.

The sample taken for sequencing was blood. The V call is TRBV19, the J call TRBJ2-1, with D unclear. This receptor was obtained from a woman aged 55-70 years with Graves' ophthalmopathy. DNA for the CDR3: TGTGCCACCAGAGAGGACCTCGCCCTGAGTGAGCAGTTCTTC. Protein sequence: CATREDLALSEQFF.